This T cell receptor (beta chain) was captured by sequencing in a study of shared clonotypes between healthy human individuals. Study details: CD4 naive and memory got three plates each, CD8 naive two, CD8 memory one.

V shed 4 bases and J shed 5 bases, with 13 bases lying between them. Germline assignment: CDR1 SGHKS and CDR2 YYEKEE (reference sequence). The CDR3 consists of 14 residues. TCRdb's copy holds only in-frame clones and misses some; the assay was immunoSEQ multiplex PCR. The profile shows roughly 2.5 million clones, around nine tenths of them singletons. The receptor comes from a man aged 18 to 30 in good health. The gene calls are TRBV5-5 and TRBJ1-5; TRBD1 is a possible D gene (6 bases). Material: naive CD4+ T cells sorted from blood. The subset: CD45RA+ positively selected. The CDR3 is CASSPEGGYQPQHF. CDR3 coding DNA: TGTGCCAGCAGCCCCGAGGGGGGATATCAGCCCCAGCATTTT.